This T cell receptor (beta chain) appears in the sequencing data of a study of T cells in Graves' hyperthyroidism and ophthalmopathy. Comments on this clonotype: Its antigen is not known.

Findings and caveats of the study: Progression to ophthalmopathy was predicted a median of roughly 6.5 months early. Most expanded thyroid clonotypes above 0.001 also appeared in blood. Classification by a 13 V-J model distinguished ophthalmopathy from stable hyperthyroidism.

Germline CDR1 reads SGHRS; CDR2 reads YFSETQ. The CDR3 is 17 amino acids. V was clipped by 0 bases and J by 4 bases; unmatched bases: 7. The hyperthyroidism was newly diagnosed and had lasted under 2 months; the patients were aged 18 to 65. Amplification yielded TCR beta CDR3 regions, with RNA transcripts as the source. Using the HTBI primer set, a first-round RT-PCR was run on the TCR CDR3. TCRdb recomputed calls from the multiplex PCR reads with MiXCR, one row per CDR3 protein. The sample holds under 450,000 distinct CDR3 sequences, about 15% seen once. The J gene is TRBJ2-5, the V gene TRBV5-1, with 12 bases matching TRBD2. Sequencing input: blood. This TCR was recovered from a woman in her twenties or thirties with Graves' hyperthyroidism that later progressed to Graves' ophthalmopathy. As DNA, the CDR3 is TGCGCCAGCAGCTTGGAAGCTAGCGGGGGGGCCCGAGAGACCCAGTACTTC. Translation gives CASSLEASGGARETQYF.